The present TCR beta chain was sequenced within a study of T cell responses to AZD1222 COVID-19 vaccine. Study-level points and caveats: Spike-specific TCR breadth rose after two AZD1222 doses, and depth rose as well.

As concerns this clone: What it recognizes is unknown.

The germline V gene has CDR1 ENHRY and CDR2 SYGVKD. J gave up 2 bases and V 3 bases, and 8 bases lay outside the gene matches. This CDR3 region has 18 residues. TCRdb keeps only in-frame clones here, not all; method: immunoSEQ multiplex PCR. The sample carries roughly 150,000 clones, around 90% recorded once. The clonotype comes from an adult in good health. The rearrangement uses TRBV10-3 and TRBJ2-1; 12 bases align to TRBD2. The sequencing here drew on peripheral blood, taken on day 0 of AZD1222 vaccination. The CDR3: CAISEGVTSGSPYNEQFF. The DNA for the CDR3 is TGTGCCATCAGTGAAGGGGTGACTAGCGGGAGCCCCTACAATGAGCAGTTCTTC.